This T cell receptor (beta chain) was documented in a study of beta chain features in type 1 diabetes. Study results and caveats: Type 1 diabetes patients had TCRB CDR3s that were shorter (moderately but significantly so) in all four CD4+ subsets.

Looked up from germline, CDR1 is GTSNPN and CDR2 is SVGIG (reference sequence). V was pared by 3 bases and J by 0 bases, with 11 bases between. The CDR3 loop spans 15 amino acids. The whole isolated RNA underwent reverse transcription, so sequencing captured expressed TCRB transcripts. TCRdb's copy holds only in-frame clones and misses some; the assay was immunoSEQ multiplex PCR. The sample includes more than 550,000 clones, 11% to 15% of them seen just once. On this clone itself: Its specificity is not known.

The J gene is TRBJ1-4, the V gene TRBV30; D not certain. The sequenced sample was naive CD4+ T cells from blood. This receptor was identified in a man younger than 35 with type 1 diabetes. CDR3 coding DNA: TGTGCCTGGAGCGCAGAGTCTGCAACTAATGAAAAACTGTTTTTT. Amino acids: CAWSAESATNEKLFF. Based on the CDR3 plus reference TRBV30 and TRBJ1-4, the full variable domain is SQTIHQWPATLVQPVGSPLSLECTVEGTSNPNLYWYRQAAGRGLQLLFYSVGIGQISSEVPQNLSASRPQDRQFILSSKKLLLSDSGFYLCAWSAESATNEKLFFGSGTQLSVL.